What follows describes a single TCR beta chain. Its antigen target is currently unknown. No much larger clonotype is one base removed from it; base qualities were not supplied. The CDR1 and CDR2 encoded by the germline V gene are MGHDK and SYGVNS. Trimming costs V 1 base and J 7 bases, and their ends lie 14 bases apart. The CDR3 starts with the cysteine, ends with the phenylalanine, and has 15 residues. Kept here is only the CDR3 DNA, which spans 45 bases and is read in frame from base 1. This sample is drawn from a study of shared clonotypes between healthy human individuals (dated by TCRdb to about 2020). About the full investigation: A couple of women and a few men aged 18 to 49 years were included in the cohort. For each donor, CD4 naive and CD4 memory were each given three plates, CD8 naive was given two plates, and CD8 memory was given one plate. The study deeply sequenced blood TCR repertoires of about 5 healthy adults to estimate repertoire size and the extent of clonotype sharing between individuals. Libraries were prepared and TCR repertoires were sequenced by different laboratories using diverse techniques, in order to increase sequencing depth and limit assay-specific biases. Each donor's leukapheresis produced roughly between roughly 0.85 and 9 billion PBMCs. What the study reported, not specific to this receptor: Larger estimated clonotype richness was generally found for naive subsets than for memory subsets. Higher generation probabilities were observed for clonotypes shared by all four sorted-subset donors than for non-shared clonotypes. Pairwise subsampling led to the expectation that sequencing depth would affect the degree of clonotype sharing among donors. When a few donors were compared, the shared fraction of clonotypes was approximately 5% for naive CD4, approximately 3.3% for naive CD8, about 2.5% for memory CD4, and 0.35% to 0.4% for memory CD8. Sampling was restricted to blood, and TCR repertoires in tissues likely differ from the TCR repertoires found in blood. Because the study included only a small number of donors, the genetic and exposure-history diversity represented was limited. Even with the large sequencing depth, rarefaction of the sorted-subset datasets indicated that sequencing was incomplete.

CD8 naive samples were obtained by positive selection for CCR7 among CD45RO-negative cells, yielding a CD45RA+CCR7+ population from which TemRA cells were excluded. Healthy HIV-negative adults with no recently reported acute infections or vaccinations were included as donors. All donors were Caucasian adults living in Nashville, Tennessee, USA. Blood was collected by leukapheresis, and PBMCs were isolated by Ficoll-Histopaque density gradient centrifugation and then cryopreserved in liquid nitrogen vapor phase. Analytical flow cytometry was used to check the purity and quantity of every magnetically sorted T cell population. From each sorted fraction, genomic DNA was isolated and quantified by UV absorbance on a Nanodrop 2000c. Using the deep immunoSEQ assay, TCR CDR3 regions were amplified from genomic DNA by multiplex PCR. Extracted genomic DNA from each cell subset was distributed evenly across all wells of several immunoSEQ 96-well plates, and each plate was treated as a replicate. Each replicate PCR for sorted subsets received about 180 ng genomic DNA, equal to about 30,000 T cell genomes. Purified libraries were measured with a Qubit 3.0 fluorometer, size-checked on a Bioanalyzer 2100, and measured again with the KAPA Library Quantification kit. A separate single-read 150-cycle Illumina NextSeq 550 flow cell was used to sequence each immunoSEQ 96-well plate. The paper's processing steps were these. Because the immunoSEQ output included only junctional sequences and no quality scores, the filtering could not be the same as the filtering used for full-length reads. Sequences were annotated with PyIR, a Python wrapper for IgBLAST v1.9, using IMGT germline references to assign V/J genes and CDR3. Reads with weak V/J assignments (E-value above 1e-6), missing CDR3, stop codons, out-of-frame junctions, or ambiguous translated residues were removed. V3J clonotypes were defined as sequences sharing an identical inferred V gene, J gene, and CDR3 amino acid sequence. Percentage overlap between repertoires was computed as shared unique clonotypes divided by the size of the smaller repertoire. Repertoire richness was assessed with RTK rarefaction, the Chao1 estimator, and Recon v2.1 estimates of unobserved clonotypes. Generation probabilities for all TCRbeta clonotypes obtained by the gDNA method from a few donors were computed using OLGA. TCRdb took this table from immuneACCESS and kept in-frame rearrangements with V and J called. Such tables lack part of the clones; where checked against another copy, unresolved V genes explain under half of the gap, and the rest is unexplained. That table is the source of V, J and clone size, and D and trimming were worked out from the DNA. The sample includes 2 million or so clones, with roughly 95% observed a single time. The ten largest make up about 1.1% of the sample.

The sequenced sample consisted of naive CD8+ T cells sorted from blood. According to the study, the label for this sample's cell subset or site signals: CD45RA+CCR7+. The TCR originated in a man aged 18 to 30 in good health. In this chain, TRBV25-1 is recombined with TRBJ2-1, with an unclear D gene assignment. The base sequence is TGTGCCAGCAGTGAATGGAGTAGACCACAGAATGAGCAGTTCTTC. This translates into CASSEWSRPQNEQFF.